These T cell receptor beta chains were read from a single sample in a study of T cells in localized non-small cell lung cancer. The method was immunoSEQ multiplex PCR; TCRdb's version includes in-frame clones alone and lacks a portion of them. The table records roughly 53,000 clones, 75% to 90% of them present only once. Specimen: peripheral blood mononuclear cells, collected before any cancer treatment. The source is a man between 40 and 69 years old with stage III lung adenocarcinoma. Each CDR3 is given with its conserved first and last residue. A D gene is named only where the DNA matches it firmly. Clone size is not always given. Where it is, it says once, few, many or a class for expanded clones.

J gene: TRBJ2-1
D gene: .
clone size: .
V gene: TRBV9
CDR3 protein: CASSPVAGPYSYNEQFF
CDR3 DNA: TGTGCCAGCAGCCCCGTAGCCGGCCCGTACTCCTACAATGAGCAGTTCTTC

J gene: TRBJ1-1
D gene: TRBD1
clone size: .
V gene: TRBV19
CDR3 protein: CASSLGAQGAGAFF
CDR3 DNA: TGTGCCAGTAGTCTTGGAGCACAGGGGGCAGGGGCTTTCTTT

J gene: TRBJ1-5
D gene: .
clone size: .
V gene: TRBV27
CDR3 protein: CASSRGEYSNQPQHF
CDR3 DNA: TGTGCCAGCAGCAGAGGGGAATATAGCAATCAGCCCCAGCATTTT

J gene: TRBJ1-2
D gene: .
clone size: .
V gene: TRBV27
CDR3 protein: CASTKDRSNYGYTF
CDR3 DNA: TGTGCCAGCACCAAGGACAGATCTAACTATGGCTACACCTTC

J gene: TRBJ2-3
D gene: TRBD2
clone size: .
V gene: TRBV19
CDR3 protein: CASSIGTSGGGYTDTQYF
CDR3 DNA: TGTGCCAGTAGTATAGGGACTAGCGGGGGTGGGTACACAGATACGCAGTATTTT

J gene: TRBJ1-1
D gene: .
clone size: .
V gene: TRBV7-3
CDR3 protein: CASSLAENTEAFF
CDR3 DNA: TGTGCCAGCAGCTTAGCTGAGAACACTGAAGCTTTCTTT

J gene: TRBJ2-5
D gene: TRBD1
clone size: once
V gene: TRBV2
CDR3 protein: CASRGTGSETQYF
CDR3 DNA: TGTGCCAGCAGGGGGACAGGGTCAGAGACCCAGTACTTC

J gene: TRBJ1-6
D gene: .
clone size: .
V gene: TRBV5-1
CDR3 protein: CASSQWRDRSSPLHF
CDR3 DNA: TGCGCCAGCAGTCAATGGCGAGATCGGAGTTCACCCCTCCACTTT

J gene: TRBJ1-4
D gene: TRBD1
clone size: once
V gene: TRBV5-6
CDR3 protein: CASSLANRGQGEKLFF
CDR3 DNA: TGTGCCAGCAGCTTGGCCAACAGGGGGCAGGGTGAAAAACTGTTTTTT

J gene: TRBJ2-3
D gene: TRBD2
clone size: .
V gene: TRBV11-3
CDR3 protein: CASSQGLAGPDTQYF
CDR3 DNA: TGTGCCAGCAGCCAGGGACTAGCGGGACCAGATACGCAGTATTTT

J gene: TRBJ2-6
D gene: .
clone size: .
V gene: TRBV7-2
CDR3 protein: CASSLARGYSGANVLTF
CDR3 DNA: TGTGCCAGCAGCTTAGCGCGCGGATACTCTGGGGCCAACGTCCTGACTTTC

J gene: TRBJ1-3
D gene: .
clone size: .
V gene: TRBV14
CDR3 protein: CASSPAGAAGNTIYF
CDR3 DNA: TGTGCCAGCAGCCCCGCGGGGGCTGCTGGAAACACCATATATTTT

J gene: TRBJ2-3
D gene: .
clone size: .
V gene: TRBV2
CDR3 protein: CASPGEGGTDTQYF
CDR3 DNA: TGTGCCAGCCCAGGGGAAGGTGGCACAGATACGCAGTATTTT

J gene: TRBJ2-1
D gene: .
clone size: .
V gene: TRBV12-2
CDR3 protein: CASRLSGGNNEQFF
CDR3 DNA: TGTGCAAGTCGCTTAAGCGGGGGGAACAATGAGCAGTTCTTC

J gene: TRBJ1-1
D gene: TRBD1
clone size: once
V gene: TRBV6-5
CDR3 protein: CASSYTDRLGAEAFF
CDR3 DNA: TGTGCCAGCAGTTACACGGACAGGCTTGGGGCTGAAGCTTTCTTT

J gene: TRBJ2-1
D gene: TRBD1
clone size: few
V gene: TRBV11-2
CDR3 protein: CASSFQGAGYNEQFF
CDR3 DNA: TGTGCCAGCAGCTTCCAGGGGGCTGGGTACAATGAGCAGTTCTTC

J gene: TRBJ1-2
D gene: .
clone size: .
V gene: TRBV7-9
CDR3 protein: CASSLDGIHPKDGSYTF
CDR3 DNA: TGTGCCAGCAGCTTAGACGGAATTCATCCGAAAGACGGATCTTACACCTTC

J gene: TRBJ2-7
D gene: .
clone size: .
V gene: TRBV27
CDR3 protein: CASSLLGAHEQYF
CDR3 DNA: TGTGCCAGCAGTTTATTGGGGGCCCACGAGCAGTACTTC

J gene: TRBJ2-7
D gene: .
clone size: .
V gene: TRBV19
CDR3 protein: CASSITRTSYEQYF
CDR3 DNA: TGTGCCAGTAGTATTACCAGGACCTCCTACGAGCAGTACTTC

J gene: TRBJ2-3
D gene: TRBD2
clone size: .
V gene: TRBV5-1
CDR3 protein: CASSLEAGGDTQYF
CDR3 DNA: TGCGCCAGCAGCTTGGAGGCGGGGGGAGATACGCAGTATTTT

J gene: TRBJ2-5
D gene: TRBD1
clone size: .
V gene: TRBV6-1
CDR3 protein: CASSFGTVGVETQYF
CDR3 DNA: TGTGCCAGCAGTTTCGGGACAGTGGGGGTAGAGACCCAGTACTTC

J gene: TRBJ2-5
D gene: .
clone size: few
V gene: TRBV7-2
CDR3 protein: CASSSYGETQYF
CDR3 DNA: TGTGCCAGCAGTTCTTACGGAGAGACCCAGTACTTC

J gene: TRBJ1-1
D gene: .
clone size: .
V gene: TRBV11-3
CDR3 protein: CASSPHGDDTEAFF
CDR3 DNA: TGTGCCAGCAGCCCCCATGGAGACGACACTGAAGCTTTCTTT

J gene: TRBJ2-1
D gene: .
clone size: .
V gene: TRBV23-1
CDR3 protein: CASTSRVPPGQFF
CDR3 DNA: TGCGCCAGCACCTCAAGGGTTCCTCCGGGGCAGTTCTTC

J gene: TRBJ1-4
D gene: .
clone size: .
V gene: TRBV27
CDR3 protein: CASGGTKGLNEKLFF
CDR3 DNA: TGTGCCAGCGGAGGGACGAAGGGATTAAATGAAAAACTGTTTTTT

J gene: TRBJ2-3
D gene: TRBD1
clone size: .
V gene: TRBV27
CDR3 protein: CASQTGVLTDTQYF
CDR3 DNA: TGTGCCAGCCAAACAGGGGTACTCACAGATACGCAGTATTTT

J gene: TRBJ1-4
D gene: .
clone size: .
V gene: TRBV18
CDR3 protein: CASSPPSTQSGLFF
CDR3 DNA: TGTGCCAGCTCACCACCTTCGACCCAGAGCGGACTGTTTTTT

J gene: TRBJ2-7
D gene: TRBD1
clone size: .
V gene: TRBV29-1
CDR3 protein: CSVDMTGSSYEQYF
CDR3 DNA: TGCAGCGTTGACATGACAGGGAGCTCCTACGAGCAGTACTTC

J gene: TRBJ2-4
D gene: .
clone size: .
V gene: TRBV5-6
CDR3 protein: CASSFLGHAIGKNIQYF
CDR3 DNA: TGTGCCAGCAGCTTCTTGGGTCACGCGATAGGCAAAAACATTCAGTACTTC

J gene: TRBJ2-2
D gene: TRBD2
clone size: .
V gene: TRBV10-3
CDR3 protein: CASGPAGGPETGELFF
CDR3 DNA: TGTGCCTCGGGGCCAGCGGGAGGGCCGGAGACCGGGGAGCTGTTTTTT

J gene: TRBJ2-1
D gene: TRBD2
clone size: .
V gene: TRBV9
CDR3 protein: CASSSGTSGTSSYNEQFF
CDR3 DNA: TGTGCCAGCTCATCCGGGACTAGCGGGACCAGCTCCTACAATGAGCAGTTCTTC

J gene: TRBJ2-5
D gene: TRBD2
clone size: once
V gene: TRBV7-9
CDR3 protein: CASSLAETSGSSETQYF
CDR3 DNA: TGTGCCAGCAGCTTAGCCGAGACTAGCGGGAGCTCGGAGACCCAGTACTTC

J gene: TRBJ2-6
D gene: .
clone size: .
V gene: TRBV11-2
CDR3 protein: CASTGSGANVLTF
CDR3 DNA: TGTGCCAGCACCGGCTCTGGGGCCAACGTCCTGACTTTC

J gene: TRBJ2-5
D gene: .
clone size: .
V gene: TRBV10-3
CDR3 protein: CAIRNQETQYF
CDR3 DNA: TGTGCCATCAGGAACCAAGAGACCCAGTACTTC

J gene: TRBJ2-7
D gene: TRBD1
clone size: .
V gene: TRBV9
CDR3 protein: CASSPRDRRDEQYF
CDR3 DNA: TGTGCCAGCAGCCCGAGGGACAGGAGGGACGAGCAGTACTTC

J gene: TRBJ2-1
D gene: .
clone size: .
V gene: TRBV10-2
CDR3 protein: CASSVQNNEQFF
CDR3 DNA: TGCGCCAGCAGCGTACAGAACAATGAGCAGTTCTTC

J gene: TRBJ1-1
D gene: TRBD1
clone size: .
V gene: TRBV13
CDR3 protein: CASSSPRTGGEAEAFF
CDR3 DNA: TGTGCCAGCAGCTCCCCAAGGACAGGGGGGGAGGCTGAAGCTTTCTTT

J gene: TRBJ2-6
D gene: .
clone size: few
V gene: TRBV14
CDR3 protein: CASSQDRPLRSGANVLTF
CDR3 DNA: TGTGCCAGCAGCCAAGATAGACCCCTTCGCTCTGGGGCCAACGTCCTGACTTTC

J gene: TRBJ2-7
D gene: .
clone size: .
V gene: TRBV2
CDR3 protein: CATTGTAKTTYEQYF
CDR3 DNA: TGTGCCACCACGGGGACTGCGAAGACGACCTACGAGCAGTACTTC

J gene: TRBJ1-1
D gene: TRBD1
clone size: .
V gene: TRBV10-2
CDR3 protein: CASSVEGAWTEAFF
CDR3 DNA: TGCGCCAGCAGTGTCGAGGGGGCTTGGACTGAAGCTTTCTTT